The sequence of this T cell receptor (beta chain) was determined in a study of cytomegalovirus exposure and HLA in healthy donors. Study overall: The study's early data release held around 85 million unique TCRs from HLA-typed donors.

Germline V lookup: CDR1 SGHKS, CDR2 YYEKEE (reference sequence). The CDR3 consists of 18 residues. To note about this clone: What it recognizes is unknown. Germline and junction disagree at one end, which may indicate a read error.

In the PCR, 60 Vbeta and 13 Jbeta primers were used. Some clones are missing from TCRdb's copy, which holds only in-frame ones; the method was immunoSEQ multiplex PCR. This table holds 90,000 to 110,000 clones, 60% to 85% found once. Study-wide results and limits: The study put 150 or so TCR beta chains on its list as cytomegalovirus-associated. The authors considered a cluster of highly shared sequence variants likely to be a sequencing artifact. With later analysis, a missense DCLRE1C variant became linked to TCR beta V- and J-gene trimming.

The J gene is TRBJ1-1, the V gene TRBV5-5; 8 nucleotides line up with TRBD1. What was sequenced was PBMCs. This receptor was obtained from a man aged 35 to 55 in good health and CMV-seronegative. CDR3 bases: TGTGCCAGCAGCTTGTGGGGGGGCGGGACAGGAGTGAACACTAAAGCTTTCTTT. Protein product: CASSLWGGGTGVNTKAFF.